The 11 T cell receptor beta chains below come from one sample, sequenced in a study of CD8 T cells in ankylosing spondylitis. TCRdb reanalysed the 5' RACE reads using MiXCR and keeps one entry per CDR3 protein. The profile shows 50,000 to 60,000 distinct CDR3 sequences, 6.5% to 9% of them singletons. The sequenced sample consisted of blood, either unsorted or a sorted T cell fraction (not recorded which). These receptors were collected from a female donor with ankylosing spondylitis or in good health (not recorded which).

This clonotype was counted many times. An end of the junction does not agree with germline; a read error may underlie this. The CDR3 loop is CCARILFQGAEETQYF. The CDR3 DNA is TGCTGTGCTAGAATTCTCTTTCAGGGGGCGGAGGAGACCCAGTACTTC. The chain recombines TRBV20-1 with TRBJ2-5; TRBD1 matches 8 bases. The germline V gene encodes CDR1 DFQATT and CDR2 SNEGSKA (reference sequence). The CDR3 has 16 amino acids.

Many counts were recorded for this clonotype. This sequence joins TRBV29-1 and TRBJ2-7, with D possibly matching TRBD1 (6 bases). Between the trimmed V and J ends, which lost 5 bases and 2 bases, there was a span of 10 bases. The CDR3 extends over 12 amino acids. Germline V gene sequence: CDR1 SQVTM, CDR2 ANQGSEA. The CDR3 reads CSVTQGTYEQYF. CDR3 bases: TGCAGCGTTACCCAGGGGACCTACGAGCAGTACTTC.

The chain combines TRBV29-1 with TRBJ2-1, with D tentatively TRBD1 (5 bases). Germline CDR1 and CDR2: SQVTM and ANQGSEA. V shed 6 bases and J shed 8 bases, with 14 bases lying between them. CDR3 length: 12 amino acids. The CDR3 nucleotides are TGCAGCGTCAGCACAGGAATTGATGAGCAGTTCTTC. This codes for CSVSTGIDEQFF.

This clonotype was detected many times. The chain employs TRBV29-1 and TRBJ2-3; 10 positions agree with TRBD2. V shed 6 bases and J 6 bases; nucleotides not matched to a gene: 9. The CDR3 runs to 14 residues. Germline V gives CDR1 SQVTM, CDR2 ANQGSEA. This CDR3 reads CSVPAGGALDTQYF. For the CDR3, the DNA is TGCAGCGTCCCAGCGGGGGGGGCTTTGGATACGCAGTATTTT.

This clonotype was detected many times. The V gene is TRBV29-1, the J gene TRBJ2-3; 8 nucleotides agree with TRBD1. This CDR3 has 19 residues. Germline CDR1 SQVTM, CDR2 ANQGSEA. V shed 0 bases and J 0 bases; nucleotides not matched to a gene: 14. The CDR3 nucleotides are TGCAGCGTTGAAGATCTTTCCGCCAGACAGGGGCCTAGCACAGATACGCAGTATTTT. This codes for CSVEDLSARQGPSTDTQYF.

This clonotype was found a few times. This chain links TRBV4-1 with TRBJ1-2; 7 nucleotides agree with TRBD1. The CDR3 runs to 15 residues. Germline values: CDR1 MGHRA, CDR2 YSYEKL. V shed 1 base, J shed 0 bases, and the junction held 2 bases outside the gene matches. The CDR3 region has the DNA TGCGCCAGCAGCCAAGGGACAGGCTCTAACTATGGCTACACCTTC. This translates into CASSQGTGSNYGYTF.

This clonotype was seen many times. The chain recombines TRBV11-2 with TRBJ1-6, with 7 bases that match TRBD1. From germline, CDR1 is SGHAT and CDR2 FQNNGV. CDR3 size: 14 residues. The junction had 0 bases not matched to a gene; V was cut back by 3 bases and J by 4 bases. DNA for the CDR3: TGTGCCAGCAGCTTGGGACAGTATAATTCACCCCTCCACTTT. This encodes CASSLGQYNSPLHF.

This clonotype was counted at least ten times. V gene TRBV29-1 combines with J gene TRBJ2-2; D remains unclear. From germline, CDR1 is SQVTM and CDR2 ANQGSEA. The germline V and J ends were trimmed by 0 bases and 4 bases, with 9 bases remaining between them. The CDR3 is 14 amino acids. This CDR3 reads CSVEDPGSTGELFF. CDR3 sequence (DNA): TGCAGCGTTGAAGATCCAGGTTCCACCGGGGAGCTGTTTTTT.

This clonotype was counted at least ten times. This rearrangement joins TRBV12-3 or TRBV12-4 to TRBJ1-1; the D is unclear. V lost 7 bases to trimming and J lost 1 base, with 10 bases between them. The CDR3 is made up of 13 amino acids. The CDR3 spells CASNAGRNTEAFF. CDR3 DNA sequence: TGTGCCAGCAATGCCGGCAGGAACACTGAAGCTTTCTTT.

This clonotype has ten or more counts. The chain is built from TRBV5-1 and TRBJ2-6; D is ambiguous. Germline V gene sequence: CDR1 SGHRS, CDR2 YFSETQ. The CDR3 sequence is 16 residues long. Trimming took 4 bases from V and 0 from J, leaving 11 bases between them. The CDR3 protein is CASSPRPSSGANVLTF. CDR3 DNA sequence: TGCGCCAGCAGCCCGCGCCCCAGCTCTGGGGCCAACGTCCTGACTTTC. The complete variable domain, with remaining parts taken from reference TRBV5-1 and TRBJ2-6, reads KAGVTQTPRYLIKTRGQQVTLSCSPISGHRSVSWYQQTPGQGLQFLFEYFSETQRNKGNFPGRFSGRQFSNSRSEMNVSTLELGDSALYLCASSPRPSSGANVLTFGAGSRLTVL.

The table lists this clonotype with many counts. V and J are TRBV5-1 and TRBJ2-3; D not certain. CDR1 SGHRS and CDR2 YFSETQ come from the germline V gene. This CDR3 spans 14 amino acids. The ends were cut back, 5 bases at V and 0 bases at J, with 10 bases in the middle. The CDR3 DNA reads TGCGCCAGCAGGGATCGGGCTAGCACAGATACGCAGTATTTT. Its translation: CASRDRASTDTQYF.